These 8 T cell receptor beta chains came from one sample sequenced in a study of blood T cell repertoires in COVID-19. The method was immunoSEQ multiplex PCR; TCRdb's version includes in-frame clones alone and lacks a portion of them. The table records roughly 400,000 clones, 88% of them present only once. The source material was PBMCs or T cells enriched from blood (not recorded which). Receptors originate from a woman in her thirties or forties with acute COVID-19.

V gene TRBV7-8 combines with J gene TRBJ1-1; 9 bases fit TRBD1. The germline CDR1 and CDR2 sequences are SGHVS and FQNEAQ. The trim removed 4 bases at V and 3 bases at J, leaving 3 bases unmatched. The CDR3 is 14 residues long. CDR3 in DNA: TGTGCCAGCAGCTCCGGACAGGGGTACACTGAAGCTTTCTTT. Translated: CASSSGQGYTEAFF. Full variable domain (missing parts from reference TRBV7-8 and TRBJ1-1): GAGVSQSPRYKVAKRGQDVALRCDPISGHVSLFWYQQALGQGPEFLTYFQNEAQLDKSGLPSDRFFAERPEGSVSTLKIQRTQQEDSAVYLCASSSGQGYTEAFFGQGTRLTVV.

The chain links TRBV19 to TRBJ2-7; D may be TRBD1 (5 bases). This CDR3 is built from 16 residues. Germline V gives CDR1 LNHDA, CDR2 SQIVND (reference sequence). V lost 3 bases, J lost 2 bases, and 17 bases lay in between. In DNA form, the CDR3 reads TGTGCCAGTAGTATTGGACCAGGGATTAATACCTACGAGCAGTACTTC. This codes for CASSIGPGINTYEQYF.

The sample holds a few counts of this clone. This chain uses TRBV27 with TRBJ2-7; 7 positions match TRBD2. The V and J ends lost 6 bases and 6 bases, in that order; junction bases with no gene match: 2. CDR1 is MNHEY and CDR2 is SMNVEV in the germline V gene (reference sequence). The CDR3 loop spans 11 amino acids. CDR3 region: CASSREGEQYF. The DNA of the CDR3 is TGTGCCAGCAGCAGGGAGGGCGAGCAGTACTTC.

The gene calls are TRBV24-1 and TRBJ2-1, with 9 bases lining up with TRBD1. Germline V CDR1 and CDR2: KGHDR, SFDVKD. J gave up 10 bases and V 3 bases, and 9 bases lay outside the gene matches. This CDR3 contains 15 residues. CDR3: CATSDGTGSPWEQFF. The CDR3 nucleotides read TGTGCCACCAGTGATGGGACAGGGTCCCCCTGGGAGCAGTTCTTC.

This clone occurred once. The rearrangement uses TRBV2 and TRBJ2-5; D is undetermined. V gave up 7 bases and J gave up 7 bases, with 10 bases separating them. The germline V gene has CDR1 SNHLY and CDR2 FYNNEI. CDR3 length equals 11 residues. The CDR3: CASKERTTQYF. The CDR3 DNA reads TGTGCCAGCAAGGAGAGAACGACCCAGTACTTC.

The chain links TRBV10-2 to TRBJ2-3, with a possible D match to TRBD2 (5 bases). This CDR3 contains 15 residues. Per germline, CDR1 WSHSY and CDR2 SAAADI. With 0 bases removed from V and 1 base from J, the gap between germline ends came to 8 bases. The CDR3: CASSESPGGTDTQYF. DNA for the CDR3: TGCGCCAGCAGTGAGTCGCCCGGGGGCACAGATACGCAGTATTTT.

The chain links TRBV7-9 to TRBJ2-1; 14 nucleotides align to TRBD2. The germline V gene encodes CDR1 SEHNR and CDR2 FQNEAQ (reference sequence). The CDR3 is 18 amino acids. The V gene end was trimmed by 3 bases and the J gene end by 4 bases; junction bases not matched to a gene: 8. The CDR3 coding sequence is TGTGCCAGCAGCTTCTTGAGACTAGCGGGGGGGTCATACAATGAGCAGTTCTTC. This translates into CASSFLRLAGGSYNEQFF.

The V gene is TRBV2, the J gene TRBJ2-7, with a tentative D call TRBD2 (6 bases). This CDR3 has 15 residues. V gave up 6 bases and J gave up 2 bases, with 17 bases separating them. CDR1 is SNHLY, CDR2 FYNNEI, per germline. In DNA form, the CDR3 reads TGTGCCAGCAGACAAAGGTCCGGGGGAACCTACGAGCAGTACTTC. Translation gives CASRQRSGGTYEQYF.